Below are 2 T cell receptor beta chains sequenced from a single sample in a study of blood T cell repertoires in COVID-19. Repertoires were generated with immunoSEQ multiplex PCR, while TCRdb's copy carries only in-frame clones and drops some. The sample shows some 70,000 clones, about 87% of them seen only once. Sequenced material: peripheral blood. Receptor source: a woman aged 80 or over with active COVID-19.

V is TRBV15 and J is TRBJ2-7; tentative D call: TRBD1 (6 bases). This CDR3 region has 13 residues. V was cut by 0 bases and J by 9 bases, with 12 bases left in between. Germline V gene lookup returns CDR1 LNHNV and CDR2 YYDKDF (reference sequence). CDR3 protein: CATSRDIRGSQYF. The CDR3, as DNA: TGTGCCACCAGCAGAGACATCAGGGGATCGCAGTACTTC.

This sequence joins TRBV20-1 and TRBJ2-7, with D maybe TRBD1 (5 bases). The germline gives CDR1 DFQATT, CDR2 SNEGSKA (reference sequence). V lost 5 bases, J lost 3 bases, and 8 bases lay in between. The CDR3 has 11 residues. The CDR3 spells CSAGANYEQYF. CDR3 in DNA: TGCAGTGCTGGGGCGAACTACGAGCAGTACTTC.